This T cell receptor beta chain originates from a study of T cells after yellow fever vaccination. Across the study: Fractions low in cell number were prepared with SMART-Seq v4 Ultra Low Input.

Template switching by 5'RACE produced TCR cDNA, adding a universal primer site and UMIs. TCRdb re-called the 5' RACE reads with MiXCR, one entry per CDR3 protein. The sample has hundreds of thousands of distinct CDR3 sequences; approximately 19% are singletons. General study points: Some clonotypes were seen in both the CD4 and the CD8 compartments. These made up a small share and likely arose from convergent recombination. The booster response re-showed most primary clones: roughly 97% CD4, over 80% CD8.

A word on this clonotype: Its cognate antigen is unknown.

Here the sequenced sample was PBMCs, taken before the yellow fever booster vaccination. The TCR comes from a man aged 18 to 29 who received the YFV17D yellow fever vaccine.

The CDR3: CAWIGGRASWTDTQYF. The CDR3 DNA reads TGTGCCTGGATTGGAGGGCGGGCTTCATGGACAGATACGCAGTATTTT. The chain employs TRBV30 and TRBJ2-3, with a weak D call TRBD2 (6 bases). V dropped 4 bases and J dropped 3 bases, with 20 bases sitting between them. Germline CDR1 is GTSNPN and CDR2 is SVGIG (reference sequence). The CDR3 sequence is 16 residues long.